This T cell receptor beta chain was captured in a study of blood T cell repertoires in COVID-19. Study-wide background: Researchers got acute and convalescent COVID-19 samples from the United States, Italy and Spain. PBMCs, B-cell-depleted T cells, or T cells were the source of the cDNA or gDNA that made up the material.

V shed 2 bases and J shed 1 base, with 11 bases lying between them. Germline V gene lookup returns CDR1 MNHEY and CDR2 SVGEGT. This CDR3 is built from 15 residues. As processed by the authors: Estimated nucleated cell counts came from reference gene primer amplification. Clones were sequenced by immunoSEQ multiplex PCR, and TCRdb holds only the in-frame ones, with some missing. V and J calls and clone size are copied from that table; D and trimming were computed from the DNA. The sample contains some 80,000 clones, 79% of which appear only once. The sequence was obtained from a woman over 75 with active or convalescent COVID-19. This chain links TRBV6-2 or TRBV6-3 with TRBJ1-2; D unclear. Material: peripheral blood. The CDR3 nucleotides read TGTGCCAGCAGTTACAATGAAGCCTTTAACTATGGCTACACCTTC. Protein: CASSYNEAFNYGYTF.